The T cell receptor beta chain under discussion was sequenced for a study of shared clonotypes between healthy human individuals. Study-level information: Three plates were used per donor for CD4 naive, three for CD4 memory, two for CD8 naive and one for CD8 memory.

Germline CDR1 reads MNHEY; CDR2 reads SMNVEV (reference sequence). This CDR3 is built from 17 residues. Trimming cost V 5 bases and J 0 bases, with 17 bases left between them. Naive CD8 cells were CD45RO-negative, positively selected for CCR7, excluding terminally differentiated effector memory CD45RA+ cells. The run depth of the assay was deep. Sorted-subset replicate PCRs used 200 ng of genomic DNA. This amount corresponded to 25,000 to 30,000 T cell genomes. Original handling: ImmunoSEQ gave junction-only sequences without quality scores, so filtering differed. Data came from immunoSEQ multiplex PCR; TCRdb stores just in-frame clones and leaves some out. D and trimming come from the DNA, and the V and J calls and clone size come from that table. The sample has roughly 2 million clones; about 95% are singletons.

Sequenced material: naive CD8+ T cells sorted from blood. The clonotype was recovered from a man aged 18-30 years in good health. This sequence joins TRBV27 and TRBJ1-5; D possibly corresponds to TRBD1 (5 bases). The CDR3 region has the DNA TGTGCCAGCAGTCCGATGGGTACCCAGGGTAGCAATCAGCCCCAGCATTTT. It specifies CASSPMGTQGSNQPQHF.